This TCR beta chain was captured by sequencing in a study of cytotoxic CD8 clonotypes in ibrutinib-treated CLL. The data were produced by immunoSEQ multiplex PCR, yet TCRdb's version contains in-frame clones alone and is incomplete. This table has about 130,000 clones, 75% to 85% appearing once. Worth noting for this clone: Its antigen is undetermined.

General study findings and limits: The public clonotypes identified were infrequent and showed contraction or stability on treatment. Pretreatment clonality was elevated relative to age-matched healthy donors and paralleled circulating CD8+ T-cell counts.

This specimen was PBMCs, taken after 12 months of ibrutinib treatment. The TCR comes from a human donor with chronic lymphocytic leukemia.

In DNA, the CDR3 is TGTGCCAGCAGCTTACCCACAGGGAACACTGAAGCTTTCTTT. Encoded protein: CASSLPTGNTEAFF. This chain links TRBV7-6 with TRBJ1-1, with D perhaps TRBD1 (5 bases). Germline V gene data show CDR1 as SGHVS and CDR2 as FNYEAQ. The V end was cut by 2 bases, the J end by 1 base, with 8 bases between. This CDR3 has 14 residues.